Listed below are T cell receptor beta chains from one sample, sequenced in a study of cytomegalovirus exposure and HLA in healthy donors. Measured with immunoSEQ multiplex PCR; TCRdb has only the in-frame clones, and not every one. This table has 150,000 to 190,000 clones, roughly 80% appearing once. Sequences were obtained from PBMCs. The source is a woman aged 45 to 65 in good health and CMV-seropositive. The CDR3 runs from the conserved cysteine through the conserved F or W. D genes are given only for firm matches. Part of the rows lack a size; the others show once, few, many or a class for expanded clones.

>-|TRBV19|TRBJ2-2|TRBD2
CASSIVGGGELFF
TGTGCCAGTAGTATTGTGGGCGGGGGAGAGCTGTTTTTT
>-|TRBV25-1|TRBJ1-6|-
CASSDRELSPLHF
TGTGCCAGCAGTGACCGCGAGCTTTCACCCCTCCACTTT
>few|TRBV4-3|TRBJ1-3|-
CASSQAGGNTIYF
TGCGCCAGCAGCCAAGCAGGGGGAAACACCATATATTTT
>-|TRBV6-1|TRBJ1-1|TRBD1
CATQPDRGGSTEAFF
TGTGCCACCCAACCGGACAGGGGAGGTTCCACTGAAGCTTTCTTT
>-|TRBV7-2|TRBJ2-7|-
CASSTAAVRGYEQYF
TGTGCCAGCAGCACAGCTGCGGTCAGGGGATACGAGCAGTACTTC
>-|TRBV6-1|TRBJ1-1|TRBD1
CATGGQGGRAFF
TGTGCTACCGGGGGACAGGGGGGTAGAGCTTTCTTT
>-|TRBV30|TRBJ2-7|-
CAWSVRGLRTSYEQYF
TGTGCCTGGAGTGTACGCGGACTCCGGACCTCCTACGAGCAGTACTTC
>-|TRBV4-2|TRBJ2-7|-
CASSQDLVGWTAYEQYF
TGTGCCAGCAGCCAAGATCTCGTTGGGTGGACAGCATACGAGCAGTACTTC
>-|TRBV4-1|TRBJ2-3|TRBD2
CASSQTSRTSYHTQYF
TGCGCCAGCAGCCAGACGTCCCGGACTAGTTACCATACGCAGTATTTT
>once|TRBV19|TRBJ1-1|TRBD1
CASSIEGARVQLF
TGTGCCAGTAGTATCGAGGGGGCGCGGGTCCAACTTTTC
>-|TRBV4-2|TRBJ1-3|-
CASSPSTGEAGNTIYF
TGTGCCAGCAGCCCGTCCACAGGCGAGGCTGGAAACACCATATATTTT
>-|TRBV18|TRBJ1-1|TRBD1
CASSPPNRGRGGAFF
TGTGCCAGCTCACCGCCTAACAGGGGCAGGGGAGGAGCTTTCTTT
>-|TRBV27|TRBJ2-1|TRBD1
CASSLWQGDNEQFF
TGTGCCAGCAGTTTATGGCAGGGGGACAATGAGCAGTTCTTC
>-|TRBV27|TRBJ1-6|-
CASSRVGSPLHF
TGTGCCAGCAGCAGGGTGGGATCACCCCTCCACTTT
>-|TRBV6-5|TRBJ2-7|-
CASSPRRNMHEQYF
TGTGCCAGCAGCCCCAGGAGGAATATGCACGAGCAGTACTTC
>-|TRBV30|TRBJ2-7|-
CAWSGAGSSYEQYF
TGTGCCTGGAGTGGGGCCGGGAGCTCCTACGAGCAGTACTTC
>-|TRBV19|TRBJ1-1|TRBD1
CASTHGQGVFEAFF
TGTGCCAGCACCCACGGACAGGGTGTTTTTGAAGCTTTCTTT
>-|TRBV2|TRBJ1-4|-
CASSGAVTEATNEKLFF
TGTGCCAGCAGTGGGGCTGTGACAGAAGCAACTAATGAAAAACTGTTTTTT
>few|TRBV18|TRBJ2-2|TRBD1
CASSLGQGNTGELFF
TGTGCCAGCTCACTCGGACAGGGGAACACCGGGGAGCTGTTTTTT
>-|TRBV2|TRBJ2-1|-
CASSVGRGGEQFF
TGTGCCAGCAGCGTGGGAAGGGGGGGTGAGCAGTTCTTC
>-|TRBV5-6|TRBJ2-3|TRBD1
CASSTGGRTDTQYF
TGTGCCAGCAGTACAGGGGGCCGCACAGATACGCAGTATTTT
>-|TRBV7-6|TRBJ2-3|-
CASSRHADTQYF
TGTGCCAGCAGCCGACATGCAGATACGCAGTATTTT
>few|TRBV2|TRBJ2-7|TRBD2
CASSEPSGAGEQYF
TGTGCCAGCAGTGAACCTAGCGGGGCTGGCGAGCAGTACTTC
>-|TRBV6-6|TRBJ1-5|-
CASSYPSSINQPQHF
TGTGCCAGCAGTTATCCGAGCTCAATTAATCAGCCCCAGCATTTT
>-|TRBV5-4|TRBJ1-2|-
CASSFSGPYGYTF
TGTGCCAGCAGCTTTTCTGGGCCCTATGGCTACACCTTC
>-|TRBV30|TRBJ1-5|TRBD1
CAGCNRGQNQKGNQPQHF
TGTGCCGGATGCAACAGGGGGCAGAATCAAAAAGGCAATCAGCCCCAGCATTTT